The clone carrying this T cell receptor (beta chain) was seen more than once but under ten times. Its target is unknown. The data stem from a study of breast tumors, draining lymph nodes, adjacent tissues. The study's findings and limits: Compared with basal-like, luminal-like tumors shared significantly more repertoire with nontumor tissue.

MiXCR was run by TCRdb on the multiplex PCR reads, yielding one entry per CDR3 protein. The table lists fewer than 25,000 distinct CDR3 sequences, about 30% of them singletons. The ends lost 6 bases at V and 6 bases at J; junction bases unmatched: 9. This CDR3 has 15 residues. Germline V gene data show CDR1 as DFQATT and CDR2 as SNEGSKA (reference sequence). The sample consisted of breast tumor tissue. This receptor was obtained from a female donor with breast cancer. Some clones in this sample may be carry-over from other donors' samples. This sequence joins TRBV20-1 and TRBJ2-2; 11 positions match TRBD1. The CDR3 is CSAKPGTGGAGELFF. CDR3 bases: TGCAGTGCCAAGCCCGGGACAGGGGGAGCCGGGGAGCTGTTTTTT.